This T cell receptor beta chain was recovered during a study of cytomegalovirus exposure and HLA in healthy donors. Study-level background: In a later analysis, the roughly 130 validation repertoires were reported to have used the same platform as the 600 to 700 first-cohort repertoires.

Sequenced by immunoSEQ multiplex PCR; TCRdb stores in-frame clones only, minus some. Of some 110,000 clones listed, about 82% are singletons. Germline loops: CDR1 LNHDA, CDR2 SQIVND (reference sequence). V shed 5 bases and J 6 bases; nucleotides not matched to a gene: 22. The CDR3 runs 20 residues. Details on this clone: Its antigen is undetermined.

Overall study results and limits: In the 120 validation repertoires, about 94% of cluster scores exceeded 0, per a later analysis.

The sequence was obtained from a man between 18 and 29 years old in good health and CMV-seronegative. J is TRBJ2-3 and V is TRBV19; 11 bases align to TRBD2. Sample: PBMCs. The CDR3 sequence: CASSWRGFVGLAEGQDTQYF. CDR3 DNA: TGTGCCAGTAGTTGGCGGGGATTCGTGGGACTAGCGGAGGGGCAGGATACGCAGTATTTT.